The entry that follows covers one T cell receptor (beta chain) sequence. RNA, at about 0.5 to 1 ug, was reverse transcribed with random hexamers. Amplification of TCR beta CDR3 used immunoSEQ multiplex PCR across 54 Vbeta and 13 Jbeta. TCRdb reprocessed the immunoSEQ multiplex PCR reads via MiXCR and lists one record per CDR3 protein. Of about 190,000 distinct CDR3 sequences listed, roughly nine tenths are singletons. In Susac syndrome patients, recently defined diagnostic criteria for definite or probable disease were met. This sample is part of a study of CD8 T cells in Susac syndrome. Turning to the study itself: Over five sequenced Susac syndrome patients had clinically active disease, while 8 or 9 were in remission.

V gave up 0 bases and J gave up 5 bases; unmatched junction bases: 5. CDR1 and CDR2 from the germline V gene are SGHVS and FQNEAQ. This CDR3 is built from 15 residues. The sequenced sample was CD4+ T cells from PBMCs. The chain couples TRBV7-8 to TRBJ2-3; the match to TRBD2 covers 7 bases. The sequence was obtained from a human donor with Susac syndrome. The CDR3 spells CASSLARRGLDTQYF. The CDR3 DNA sequence: TGTGCCAGCAGCTTAGCGCGGCGGGGGTTAGATACGCAGTATTTT.